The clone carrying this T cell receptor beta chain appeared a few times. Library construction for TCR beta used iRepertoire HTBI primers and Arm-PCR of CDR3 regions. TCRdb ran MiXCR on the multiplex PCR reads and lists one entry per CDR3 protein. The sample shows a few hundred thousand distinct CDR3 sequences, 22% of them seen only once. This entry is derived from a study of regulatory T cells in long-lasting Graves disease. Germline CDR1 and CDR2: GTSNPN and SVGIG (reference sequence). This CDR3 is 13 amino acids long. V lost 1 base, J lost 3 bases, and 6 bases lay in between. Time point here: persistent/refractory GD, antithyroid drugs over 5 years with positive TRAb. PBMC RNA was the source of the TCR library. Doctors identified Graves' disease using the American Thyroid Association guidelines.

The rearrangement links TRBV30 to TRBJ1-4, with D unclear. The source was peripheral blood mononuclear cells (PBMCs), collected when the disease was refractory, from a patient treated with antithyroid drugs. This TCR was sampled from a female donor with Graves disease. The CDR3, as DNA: TGTGCCTGGAGTGCACAGCCTAATGAAAAACTGTTTTTT. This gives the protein CAWSAQPNEKLFF.